This TCR beta chain was identified in a study of blood T cells in healthy people across ages. Trimming left V 7 bases short and J 0 bases short, with 9 bases between. The CDR3 totals 13 residues. Per the germline V gene, CDR1 is MGHDK and CDR2 is SYGVNS. A second about 7 to 11 cycle PCR used barcoded and J-beta primers. TCRdb redid the calling of the 5' RACE reads with MiXCR, one entry per CDR3 protein. The sample lists 590,000 or so distinct CDR3 sequences, around 31% seen once, with around a sixth in the top ten. This chain joins TRBV25-1 and TRBJ1-1; D is perhaps TRBD1 (6 bases). The source material was blood. The receptor comes from a woman older than 75 in good health. Here the CDR3 DNA reads TGTGCCAGCAAAGGACAGATGAACACTGAAGCTTTCTTT. Protein: CASKGQMNTEAFF.